The T cell receptor (beta chain) under discussion was sequenced for a study of response to subunit inactivated influenza vaccine. Overall study findings and caveats: After each seasonal influenza vaccination, few new T cells are recruited, the authors suggested.

From the RT-PCR reads, TCRdb called clonotypes with MiXCR, one entry per CDR3 protein. The data hold fewer than 750,000 distinct CDR3 sequences, with approximately 15% observed a single time. Note on this clonotype: Its antigen is currently unknown.

The CDR3 runs 15 residues. V lost 4 bases, J lost 6 bases, and 7 bases stayed unmatched. Germline values: CDR1 LNHDA, CDR2 SQIVND (reference sequence). The clonotype was recovered from a man aged 50-60 years who received an inactivated influenza vaccine. Sample: PBMCs from blood, taken 11 to 12 days after vaccination. V is TRBV19 and J is TRBJ1-5, with 9 bases matching TRBD1. As DNA, the CDR3 is TGTGCCAGTAGTAGGTTCGGGACAGGGACTCAGCCCCAGCATTTT. Its translation is CASSRFGTGTQPQHF.